The 21 T cell receptor beta chains listed next were all sequenced from one sample in a study of blood T cell repertoires in COVID-19. Clones were read by immunoSEQ multiplex PCR, and TCRdb kept only the in-frame ones, dropping some. The repertoire consists of roughly 79,000 clones, with 82% occurring once and the leading ten covering 7% to 9.5%. Sequenced material: peripheral blood. These receptors were obtained from a human donor in a cohort sampled during active COVID-19.

The V gene is TRBV5-4, the J gene TRBJ1-1, with TRBD1 matching over 8 bases. This CDR3 region has 13 residues. Germline V CDR1 and CDR2: SGHNT, YYREEE (reference sequence). J lost 9 bases, V lost 0 bases, and 4 bases had no gene match. The CDR3 reads CASSLAGQGQAFF. The CDR3, as DNA: TGTGCCAGCAGCTTGGCCGGACAGGGCCAAGCTTTCTTT.

This clone came up once. The chain joins TRBV9 to TRBJ1-1; TRBD1 agrees at 9 bases. Trimming at V came to 4 bases and at J to 10 bases, leaving 17 bases not matched to a gene. This CDR3 comprises 16 residues. Germline loops: CDR1 SGDLS, CDR2 YYNGEE. This chain's CDR3 is CASSPQSHTGGKGAFF. The CDR3 coding sequence is TGTGCCAGCAGCCCCCAATCCCATACAGGGGGCAAAGGAGCTTTCTTT.

This sequence joins TRBV19 and TRBJ2-6, with 7 bases aligning to TRBD1. The germline V gene encodes CDR1 LNHDA and CDR2 SQIVND (reference sequence). After removal of 3 bases from V and 2 bases from J, the junction contained 1 base not matched to a gene. The CDR3 length is 15 residues. The CDR3 DNA reads as TGTGCCAGTAGTATCGACAGGGCTGGGGCCAACGTCCTGACTTTC. The encoded protein is CASSIDRAGANVLTF.

The chain employs TRBV7-6 and TRBJ2-5; 12 positions match TRBD1. The junction had 6 bases not matched to a gene; V was cut back by 5 bases and J by 5 bases. The CDR3 spans 15 residues. Per germline, CDR1 SGHVS and CDR2 FNYEAQ. CDR3 in DNA: TGTGCCAGCAGCCGGGACAGGGGGCTAGGTGAGACCCAGTACTTC. Translation: CASSRDRGLGETQYF.

This chain connects TRBV7-2 to TRBJ2-7; D not certain. The CDR3 has 12 amino acids. Trimming cost V 3 bases and J 5 bases, with 8 bases left between them. Germline V gene sequence: CDR1 SGHTA, CDR2 FQGNSA. CDR3 loop: CASSFIYNEQYF. The CDR3 DNA is TGTGCCAGCAGCTTTATTTACAACGAGCAGTACTTC.

The V and J genes are TRBV19 and TRBJ1-1; D not resolved. This CDR3 is 11 amino acids long. Germline lookup yields CDR1 LNHDA and CDR2 SQIVND (reference sequence). V lost 6 bases to trimming and J lost 6 bases, with 8 bases between them. The CDR3 protein is CASSDWSEAFF. CDR3 nucleotides: TGTGCCAGTAGCGACTGGTCTGAAGCTTTCTTT.

The chain carries TRBV29-1 and TRBJ2-5, with 7 bases identical to TRBD2. With 4 bases clipped from V and 7 bases from J, the junction kept 6 bases outside the gene matches. CDR1 is SQVTM, CDR2 ANQGSEA, per germline. This CDR3 spans 12 amino acids. The CDR3 coding sequence is TGCAGCGTTGGCACACAGCGGGGGACCCAGTACTTC. As protein: CSVGTQRGTQYF. Drawing the rest from reference TRBV29-1 and TRBJ2-5, the complete variable domain is SAVISQKPSRDICQRGTSLTIQCQVDSQVTMMFWYRQQPGQSLTLIATANQGSEATYESGFVIDKFPISRPNLTFSTLTVSNMSPEDSSIYLCSVGTQRGTQYFGPGTRLLVL.

The J gene is TRBJ1-3, the V gene TRBV4-2; D ambiguous. Per germline, CDR1 LGHNA and CDR2 YNFKEQ. This CDR3 comprises 15 residues. The V end was cut by 0 bases, the J end by 4 bases, with 10 bases between. The CDR3 loop is CASSQEASFGNTIYF. The CDR3 nucleotides read TGTGCCAGCAGCCAAGAAGCGAGTTTCGGAAACACCATATATTTT.

This clone was counted once. The gene calls are TRBV10-3 and TRBJ2-1; 14 bases are a match to TRBD2. J lost 10 bases, V lost 10 bases, and 6 bases had no gene match. The CDR3 length is 13 residues. Germline lookup yields CDR1 ENHRY and CDR2 SYGVKD. Here the CDR3 DNA reads TGTGCCACCGGACTAGCGGGGGGCCCGGAGCAGTTCTTC. This codes for CATGLAGGPEQFF.

The chain has TRBV7-8 and TRBJ2-7; 8 bases are shared with TRBD1. CDR3 size: 15 residues. CDR1 and CDR2 from the germline V gene are SGHVS and FQNEAQ. J was trimmed by 3 bases and V by 5 bases; bases with no gene match: 9. CDR3 sequence reads: CASSNGQGGFYEQYF. CDR3 DNA: TGTGCCAGCAGCAACGGACAGGGAGGATTCTACGAGCAGTACTTC.

The chain carries TRBV19 and TRBJ2-5; 7 bases fit TRBD1. The CDR3 runs 15 residues. The V segment lost 4 bases and the J segment 0 bases; nucleotides outside the gene matches: 5. Germline loops: CDR1 LNHDA, CDR2 SQIVND (reference sequence). For the CDR3, the DNA is TGTGCCAGTAGTACGCAACAGGGGTACCAAGAGACCCAGTACTTC. Its translation: CASSTQQGYQETQYF.

The chain carries TRBV18 and TRBJ2-7, with D hard to call. Germline loops: CDR1 KGHSH, CDR2 LQKENI. The CDR3 loop spans 12 amino acids. The V end lost 4 bases, the J end lost 0 bases, and 4 bases lay between the germline ends. The chain's CDR3 is CASSHSSYEQYF. The CDR3 bases are TGTGCCAGCTCACACAGCTCCTACGAGCAGTACTTC.

J is TRBJ2-7 and V is TRBV10-3; D is uncertain. Germline CDR1 reads ENHRY; CDR2 reads SYGVKD. Trimming removed 0 bases from V and 7 bases from J, with 10 bases in between. The length of the CDR3 is 13 residues. The CDR3 is CAISESEFREQYF. CDR3 DNA: TGTGCCATCAGTGAGTCGGAGTTTCGGGAGCAGTACTTC.

The table lists this clone with a count of one. This sequence joins TRBV4-1 and TRBJ2-2, with 7 bases that match TRBD1. The ends lost 4 bases at V and 1 base at J; junction bases unmatched: 3. This CDR3 contains 15 residues. Germline V gene data show CDR1 as MGHRA and CDR2 as YSYEKL. The CDR3 nucleotides read TGCGCCAGCAGCCGCCGGGACAGGAACACCGGGGAGCTGTTTTTT. It specifies CASSRRDRNTGELFF.

The J gene is TRBJ1-5, the V gene TRBV3-1 (or the pseudogene TRBV3-2), with 7 bases that match TRBD1. Germline V gene lookup returns CDR1 LGHDT and CDR2 YNNKEL (reference sequence). The CDR3 has 12 residues. Germline trimming cut 5 bases from V and 9 bases from J; bases unmatched to any gene: 4. The CDR3 coding sequence is TGTGCCAGCAGCTCCACAGGGGCGCCCCAGCATTTT. Translated, it gives CASSSTGAPQHF.

The V call is TRBV2, the J call TRBJ2-7; maybe TRBD2 (6 bases). This CDR3 is 15 amino acids long. V lost 2 bases to trimming and J lost 7 bases, with 18 bases between them. From germline, CDR1 is SNHLY and CDR2 FYNNEI. CDR3 nucleotide sequence: TGTGCCAGCAGTGAACAAAGGCGGTTCGGGGGAGAGCAGTACTTC. It is translated as CASSEQRRFGGEQYF. Supplemented by reference TRBV2 and TRBJ2-7, the full variable domain reads EPEVTQTPSHQVTQMGQEVILRCVPISNHLYFYWYRQILGQKVEFLVSFYNNEISEKSEIFDDQFSVERPDGSNFTLKIRSTKLEDSAMYFCASSEQRRFGGEQYFGPGTRLTVT.

This chain uses TRBV19 with TRBJ2-2; D might be TRBD2 (7 bases). The V and J ends lost 8 bases and 6 bases respectively, with 16 bases between them. Germline CDR1 and CDR2: LNHDA and SQIVND (reference sequence). The CDR3 is 14 amino acids. For the CDR3, the DNA is TGTGCCAGTCGTACGGGGGGCTCCGCCGGGGAGCTGTTTTTT. It is translated as CASRTGGSAGELFF.

With respect to this clone: The sample carries other DNA sequences with the same CDR3. This chain joins TRBV2 and TRBJ1-1; 7 nucleotides match TRBD1. The CDR3 is 13 amino acids. The germline V gene encodes CDR1 SNHLY and CDR2 FYNNEI. The ends lost 7 bases at V and 1 base at J; junction bases unmatched: 3. The CDR3 DNA reads as TGTGCCAGCACGGGACAGCCGAACACTGAAGCTTTCTTT. It codes for CASTGQPNTEAFF.

This chain links TRBV4-2 with TRBJ1-1, with D hard to call. The CDR3 runs 14 residues. The germline V gene encodes CDR1 LGHNA and CDR2 YNFKEQ. V dropped 1 base and J dropped 2 bases, with 8 bases sitting between them. The CDR3, as DNA: TGTGCCAGCAGCCAAGCCCAGTTTAACACTGAAGCTTTCTTT. Translating gives CASSQAQFNTEAFF.

The chain couples TRBV6-5 to TRBJ2-2; a possible D gene is TRBD1 (5 bases). Germline lookup yields CDR1 MNHEY and CDR2 SVGAGI. V shed 3 bases and J shed 6 bases, with 8 bases lying between them. This CDR3 is built from 13 residues. CDR3 region: CASSYEGAGELFF. Here the CDR3 DNA reads TGTGCCAGCAGTTATGAAGGGGCCGGGGAGCTGTTTTTT.

The rearrangement links TRBV6-1 to TRBJ1-2; perhaps TRBD1 as D (5 bases). The CDR3 loop spans 13 amino acids. V was trimmed by 3 bases and J by 4 bases, leaving 9 bases between them. The germline CDR1 and CDR2 sequences are MNHNS and SASEGT. In nucleotides, the CDR3 is TGTGCCAGCAGTGAGCAGGGAGGCTATGGCTACACCTTC. It codes for CASSEQGGYGYTF.